The 21 T cell receptor beta chains below come from one sample, sequenced in a study of spatial heterogeneity in lung cancer. One entry per CDR3 protein results from TCRdb running MiXCR on the 5' RACE reads. The sample carries approximately 56,000 distinct CDR3 sequences, less than 9% recorded once. This sample's time point: blood at routine non-recurrence follow-up after resection. Whole RNA came from tumor, nontumor lung or frozen PBMC and was sequenced without being sorted. The sequencing used PBMCs, collected at follow-up. Receptor source: a female donor with early-stage non-small cell lung cancer.

There are many counts of this clonotype. The chain employs TRBV2 and TRBJ1-5; D unresolved. The V end lost 5 bases, the J end lost 2 bases, and 13 bases lay between the germline ends. The CDR3 spans 15 residues. Germline V gene sequence: CDR1 SNHLY, CDR2 FYNNEI. CDR3 in amino acids: CASSRTEVGNQPQHF. The CDR3 region has the DNA TGTGCCAGCAGTAGGACGGAGGTGGGCAATCAGCCCCAGCATTTT.

This clonotype was counted many times. The chain employs TRBV19 and TRBJ1-1; no reliable D call. The CDR3 has 14 amino acids. V was cut by 7 bases and J by 4 bases, with 16 bases left in between. CDR1 and CDR2 from the germline V gene are LNHDA and SQIVND (reference sequence). CDR3 DNA sequence: TGTGCCAGTACAACCGGGAGCTTGTTCACTGAAGCTTTCTTT. It specifies CASTTGSLFTEAFF.

This clonotype was observed many times. The V and J genes are TRBV7-2 and TRBJ2-3; possible D gene TRBD2, 6 bases. Deletions cut 3 bases from V and 0 bases from J, with 7 bases between. The CDR3 is 14 amino acids. The germline gives CDR1 SGHTA, CDR2 FQGNSA. This chain's CDR3 is CASSLEGSTDTQYF. CDR3 coding DNA: TGTGCCAGCAGCTTGGAGGGTAGCACAGATACGCAGTATTTT.

The J gene is TRBJ1-1, the V gene TRBV11-2; 10 bases map to TRBD1. Germline trimming cut 2 bases from V and 10 bases from J; bases unmatched to any gene: 19. The CDR3 length is 18 residues. Per germline, CDR1 SGHAT and CDR2 FQNNGV. CDR3 nucleotides: TGTGCCAGCAGCTTAAGTTTTAACCCCATAGACAGGGGGCTACGAGCTTTCTTT. This codes for CASSLSFNPIDRGLRAFF.

Written as DNA, the CDR3 is TGTGCCAGCAGTGACGAGATGACTAGCGGCGGTGAGCAGTTCTTC. Protein sequence: CASSDEMTSGGEQFF. The chain carries TRBV6-4 and TRBJ2-1; 9 nucleotides agree with TRBD2. There are 15 residues in the CDR3. The V and J ends lost 2 bases and 9 bases, in that order; junction bases with no gene match: 8. Germline CDR1 is MRHNA and CDR2 is SNTAGT.

This clonotype has a handful of counts. This chain links TRBV4-1 with TRBJ2-3; 11 bases line up with TRBD2. This CDR3 has 17 residues. CDR1 is MGHRA, CDR2 YSYEKL, per germline. Trimming at V came to 4 bases and at J to 2 bases, leaving 8 bases not matched to a gene. CDR3 sequence (DNA): TGCGCCAGCAGCCCTCAGACTAGCGGGGACACCACAGATACGCAGTATTTT. Translating gives CASSPQTSGDTTDTQYF.

The chain employs TRBV25-1 and TRBJ2-5; D may be TRBD1 or TRBD2 (5 bases each). With 0 bases removed from V and 4 bases from J, the gap between germline ends came to 9 bases. This CDR3 spans 14 amino acids. Germline CDR1 reads MGHDK; CDR2 reads SYGVNS. The CDR3 bases are TGTGCCAGCAGTGAATATGGGGCGGGAGAGACCCAGTACTTC. It specifies CASSEYGAGETQYF.

This clonotype has ten or more counts. The chain uses TRBV18 and TRBJ2-3; 8 nucleotides align to TRBD1. The ends lost 3 bases at V and 4 bases at J; junction bases unmatched: 3. Germline CDR1 KGHSH, CDR2 LQKENI. The CDR3 has 14 amino acids. In DNA form, the CDR3 reads TGTGCCAGCTCACCCGGACAGGGAGCAGATACGCAGTATTTT. Amino acids: CASSPGQGADTQYF.

There are many counts of this clonotype. The J gene is TRBJ2-3, the V gene TRBV5-1, with 7 nucleotides matching TRBD1. Looked up from germline, CDR1 is SGHRS and CDR2 is YFSETQ. Germline trimming cut 1 base from V and 1 base from J; bases unmatched to any gene: 15. The CDR3 extends over 19 amino acids. The chain's CDR3 is CASSLWGQTRGGGTDTQYF. Written as DNA, the CDR3 is TGCGCCAGCAGCTTGTGGGGACAGACGAGAGGGGGAGGCACAGATACGCAGTATTTT.

The rearrangement uses TRBV11-2 and TRBJ2-3; 10 bases align to TRBD2. CDR1 and CDR2 (germline): SGHAT, FQNNGV. The CDR3 runs to 17 residues. The junction had 13 bases not matched to a gene; V was cut back by 8 bases and J by 2 bases. CDR3 residues: CASYDILAGGHTDTQYF. In nucleotides, the CDR3 is TGTGCCAGCTATGACATATTAGCGGGGGGACACACAGATACGCAGTATTTT.

This clonotype came up a few times. The CDR3 DNA reads as TGTGCCAGCTCACCACCCGCGACGAGCCGACGCACAGATACGCAGTATTTT. This codes for CASSPPATSRRTDTQYF. The chain links TRBV18 to TRBJ2-3; the D is unclear. The V end was cut by 0 bases, the J end by 1 base, with 14 bases between. In germline, CDR1 is KGHSH, CDR2 LQKENI. The CDR3 spans 17 residues.

This clonotype showed up many times. The chain joins TRBV5-1 to TRBJ1-5; 11 positions agree with TRBD1. With V trimmed by 3 bases and J by 8 bases, 4 bases remained unmatched. CDR3 size: 14 residues. The germline CDR1 and CDR2 sequences are SGHRS and YFSETQ. DNA for the CDR3: TGCGCCAGCAGCTGGGGACAGGGGGAAGAGCCCCAGCATTTT. The encoded protein is CASSWGQGEEPQHF.

Ten or more counts support this clonotype. V is TRBV7-9 and J is TRBJ2-1; TRBD2 agrees at 9 bases. The CDR3 contains 15 residues. Trimming removed 2 bases from V and 8 bases from J; junction bases left unmatched: 7. The germline V gene has CDR1 SEHNR and CDR2 FQNEAQ (reference sequence). CDR3 in amino acids: CASSLSGGGADEQFF. As DNA, the CDR3 is TGTGCCAGCAGCTTATCAGGCGGGGGGGCCGATGAGCAGTTCTTC.

This clonotype has a count of ten or more. The chain joins TRBV12-3 or TRBV12-4 to TRBJ1-6; D not certain. This CDR3 spans 14 amino acids. V lost 6 bases and J lost 8, with 14 bases in between. CDR3 amino acids: CASSPVAIDSPLHF. CDR3 DNA: TGTGCCAGCAGCCCGGTTGCGATTGATTCACCCCTCCACTTT.

The V and J genes are TRBV7-9 and TRBJ2-5, with D possibly matching TRBD2 (6 bases). The V gene's germline CDR1 is SEHNR and CDR2 FQNEAQ (reference sequence). This CDR3 region has 14 residues. V was cut by 5 bases and J by 7 bases, with 17 bases left in between. The CDR3 here is CASSRNTGGVTQYF. CDR3 DNA: TGTGCCAGCAGCCGCAACACAGGAGGGGTGACCCAGTACTTC.

This clonotype was counted a few times. The chain couples TRBV20-1 to TRBJ2-6, with TRBD1 matching over 10 bases. The CDR3 is 18 amino acids. V dropped 0 bases and J dropped 4; count of bases not matched to a gene: 9. Germline values: CDR1 DFQATT, CDR2 SNEGSKA (reference sequence). Here the CDR3 reads CSARDLGQGLSGANVLTF. For the CDR3, the DNA is TGCAGTGCTAGAGATCTGGGACAGGGGCTGAGCGGGGCCAACGTCCTGACTTTC.

In its sample, this clonotype was seen many times. The rearrangement uses TRBV30 and TRBJ1-1; D is ambiguous. This CDR3 spans 14 amino acids. With 0 bases removed from V and 8 bases from J, the gap between germline ends came to 16 bases. Germline V lookup: CDR1 GTSNPN, CDR2 SVGIG (reference sequence). CDR3 amino acids: CAWSVFGVRLEAFF. The DNA for the CDR3 is TGTGCCTGGAGTGTTTTCGGGGTCCGGTTGGAAGCTTTCTTT.

This clonotype was counted at least ten times. The chain couples TRBV29-1 to TRBJ1-4, with no clear D. The CDR3 runs to 10 residues. CDR1 is SQVTM and CDR2 is ANQGSEA in the germline V gene. V dropped 4 bases and J dropped 12 bases, with 9 bases sitting between them. The CDR3 sequence: CSVANRELFF. In DNA, the CDR3 is TGCAGCGTTGCTAATAGGGAACTGTTTTTT.

This clonotype turned up a few times. V usage is TRBV28 and J usage is TRBJ1-1, with 8 bases lining up with TRBD1. V lost 6 bases to trimming and J lost 1 base; unmatched junction nucleotides: 1. The CDR3 covers 13 residues. Germline CDR1 and CDR2: MDHEN and SYDVKM. The CDR3 spells CASRDRANTEAFF. The CDR3 DNA is TGTGCCAGCAGGGACAGGGCGAACACTGAAGCTTTCTTT. The full variable domain, its missing parts supplied by reference TRBV28 and TRBJ1-1, is DVKVTQSSRYLVKRTGEKVFLECVQDMDHENMFWYRQDPGLGLRLIYFSYDVKMKEKGDIPEGYSVSREKKERFSLILESASTNQTSMYLCASRDRANTEAFFGQGTRLTVV.

This chain links TRBV6-4 with TRBJ2-2; 7 positions agree with TRBD1. V dropped 4 bases and J dropped 6; count of bases not matched to a gene: 8. CDR1 and CDR2 from the germline V gene are MRHNA and SNTAGT. The CDR3 contains 15 residues. For the CDR3, the DNA is TGTGCCAGCAGTGCCGAGACAGGGTATTCCGGGGAGCTGTTTTTT. It is translated as CASSAETGYSGELFF.

V is TRBV12-3 or TRBV12-4 and J is TRBJ1-2; D possibly corresponds to TRBD1 (6 bases). The CDR3 is made up of 14 amino acids. The V end lost 8 bases, the J end lost 4 bases, and 17 bases lay between the germline ends. The DNA of the CDR3 is TGTGCCAGCGGTCAGGGGAGGGAAGGCTATGGCTACACCTTC. Translating it yields CASGQGREGYGYTF.